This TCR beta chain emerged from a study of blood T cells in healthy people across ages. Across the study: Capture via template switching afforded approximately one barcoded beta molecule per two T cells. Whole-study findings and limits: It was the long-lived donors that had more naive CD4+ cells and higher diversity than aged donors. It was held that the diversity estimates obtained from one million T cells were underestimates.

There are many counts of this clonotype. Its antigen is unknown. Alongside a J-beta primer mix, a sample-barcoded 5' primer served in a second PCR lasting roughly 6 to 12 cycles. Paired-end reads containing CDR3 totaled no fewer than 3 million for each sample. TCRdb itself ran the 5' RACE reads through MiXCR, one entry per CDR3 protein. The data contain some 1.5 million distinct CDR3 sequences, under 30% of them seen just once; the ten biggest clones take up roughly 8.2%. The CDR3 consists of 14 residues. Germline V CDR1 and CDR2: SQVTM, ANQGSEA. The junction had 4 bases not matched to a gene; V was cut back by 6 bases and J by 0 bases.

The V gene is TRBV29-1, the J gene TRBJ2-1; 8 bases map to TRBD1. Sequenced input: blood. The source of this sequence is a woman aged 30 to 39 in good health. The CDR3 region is CSVFRGRSYNEQFF. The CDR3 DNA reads TGCAGCGTCTTCAGGGGGCGCTCCTACAATGAGCAGTTCTTC.